Ten or more counts support the clone carrying this T cell receptor beta chain. Its specificity is unknown. These data are taken from a study of blood T cells in healthy people across ages. Overall study results and limits: Higher diversity and more naive CD4+ cells were features of long-lived donors, compared to aged donors. Across the age range, TCR beta diversity per million T cells fell in a roughly linear way.

Together with a sample-barcoded 5' primer, a J-beta primer mix was included in a second PCR lasting about 6 to 11 cycles. In TCRdb, the 5' RACE reads were re-called with MiXCR into one record per CDR3 protein. Among about 570,000 distinct CDR3 sequences, roughly 29% were seen once, and the ten largest hold about a fifth. This clonotype was obtained from a woman aged 70-85 years in good health. The source material was blood.

Here the CDR3 DNA reads TGCAGCGTTGAGGGGGCGTACACTGAAGCTTTCTTT. It specifies CSVEGAYTEAFF. The chain combines TRBV29-1 with TRBJ1-1; a weak D match, TRBD1 (6 bases). The CDR3 is 12 residues long. Trimming pared 3 bases from V and 3 bases from J, leaving 8 bases between. From germline, CDR1 is SQVTM and CDR2 ANQGSEA.